A single TCR beta chain is shown here with its context. The antigen remains unidentified. The ends lost 1 base at V and 0 bases at J; junction bases unmatched: 3. Germline loops: CDR1 LGHNA, CDR2 YSLEER. CDR3 size: 18 residues. Every sampled donor was Caucasian and healthy. This sample was included in a study of identical twins. Study results and limitations: A lower insertion count was a feature of abundant cord blood beta clonotypes, with no such feature in memory repertoires. Out-of-frame alpha sequences common to twins exhibited an excess of low generation probability.

TCRdb itself ran the 5' RACE reads through MiXCR, one entry per CDR3 protein. Among 350,000 to 600,000 distinct CDR3 sequences, over 12% were seen once, and the ten largest hold about 0.54%. These data were also filed under a second study, of yellow fever vaccine responses in identical twins. As reported in that work: In identical twins, vaccine T cell responses appeared partly shared and partly individual.

The TCR comes from a woman between 18 and 29 years old in good health. This chain links TRBV4-3 with TRBJ2-6; TRBD1 agrees at 10 bases. The sample taken for sequencing was CD4+ T cells sorted from blood. The chain's CDR3 is CASSQGRDRGSGANVLTF. The DNA for the CDR3 is TGCGCCAGCAGCCAAGGCCGGGACAGGGGCTCTGGGGCCAACGTCCTGACTTTC.